The next 6 T cell receptor beta chains were all read from a single sample in a study of T-cell memory formation after mild COVID-19. TCRdb itself ran the 5' RACE reads through MiXCR, one entry per CDR3 protein. The sample records about 110,000 distinct CDR3 sequences, over 15% being singletons. The sample was PBMCs or a T cell subset sorted from them (not recorded which). The source is a man aged 18 to 30 who had mild COVID-19 (a few samples of this study predate the infection). Cell type and time point are not known.

This clonotype has more than one count but fewer than ten. This rearrangement joins TRBV7-2 to TRBJ2-1, with TRBD2 matching 10 bases. CDR1 and CDR2 (germline): SGHTA, FQGNSA. The CDR3 is made up of 16 amino acids. J was trimmed by 7 bases and V by 5 bases; bases with no gene match: 11. CDR3 in DNA: TGTGCCAGCAGCCCCCCACTAGCGGGGATAGGAAATGAGCAGTTCTTC. Residues: CASSPPLAGIGNEQFF.

This clonotype showed up just a few times. The rearrangement links TRBV12-3 or TRBV12-4 to TRBJ2-4; D call uncertain. V dropped 3 bases and J dropped 9 bases, with 12 bases sitting between them. This CDR3 has 13 amino acids. CDR3 loop: CASSFRGYGIQYF. In nucleotides, the CDR3 is TGTGCCAGCAGTTTTAGAGGTTACGGCATTCAGTACTTC.

This chain links TRBV5-1 with TRBJ2-1; 7 bases are shared with TRBD1. The ends lost 4 bases at V and 11 bases at J; junction bases unmatched: 9. This CDR3 spans 13 amino acids. CDR1 is SGHRS, CDR2 YFSETQ, per germline. In DNA, the CDR3 is TGCGCCAGCAGCCCAGGACAGGTAATGAAGCAGTTCTTC. It encodes CASSPGQVMKQFF.

The rearrangement uses TRBV5-1 and TRBJ2-3, with TRBD2 matching over 7 bases. Germline loops: CDR1 SGHRS, CDR2 YFSETQ. CDR3 length: 17 residues. With V trimmed by 6 bases and J by 2 bases, 15 bases remained unmatched. The CDR3: CASTPIRSGAPTDTQYF. CDR3 bases: TGCGCCAGCACCCCAATCCGGAGCGGGGCCCCCACAGATACGCAGTATTTT.

The gene calls are TRBV7-2 and TRBJ1-2; D unclear. Germline CDR1 reads SGHTA; CDR2 reads FQGNSA. The germline V and J ends were trimmed by 1 base and 7 bases, with 7 bases remaining between them. The CDR3 loop spans 12 amino acids. The CDR3 here is CASSLDMGGYTF. For the CDR3, the DNA is TGTGCCAGCAGCTTAGACATGGGTGGCTACACCTTC.

This clonotype has just a few counts. This rearrangement joins TRBV6-5 to TRBJ2-2, with TRBD1 as a possible D gene (5 bases). The length of the CDR3 is 14 residues. From germline, CDR1 is MNHEY and CDR2 SVGAGI. With 4 bases removed from V and 7 bases from J, the gap between germline ends came to 13 bases. This CDR3 is CASSWGLPGGELFF. In nucleotides, the CDR3 is TGTGCCAGCAGTTGGGGCCTCCCGGGCGGGGAGCTGTTTTTT.